This passage covers 11 T cell receptor beta chains from one sample sequenced in a study of breast tumors, draining lymph nodes, adjacent tissues. TCRdb redid the calling of the multiplex PCR reads with MiXCR, one entry per CDR3 protein. The sample yields 150,000 to 200,000 distinct CDR3 sequences, 25% to 40% seen once. Breast cancer patients provided tissue from their axillary draining lymph nodes. What was sequenced was axillary lymph node tissue. Source of these receptors: a female donor with breast cancer. Some clones in this sample may be carry-over from other donors' samples.

This clonotype showed up many times. The V and J genes are TRBV12-5 and TRBJ2-2; D unclear. The CDR3 has 14 residues. Trimming stripped 10 bases from V and 2 bases from J, with 14 bases between. Germline lookup yields CDR1 LGHNT and CDR2 FRNRAP. CDR3: CATEDLTNTGELFF. The CDR3 DNA sequence: TGTGCTACCGAGGACCTAACCAACACCGGGGAGCTGTTTTTT.

This clonotype has more than one count but fewer than ten. The chain has TRBV6-1 and TRBJ2-4; no firm D call. There are 12 residues in the CDR3. Deletions cut 6 bases from V and 7 bases from J, with 10 bases between. Germline V gene lookup returns CDR1 MNHNS and CDR2 SASEGT. CDR3 protein: CASSPSPNIQYF. The CDR3 coding sequence is TGTGCCAGCAGCCCGTCCCCTAACATTCAGTACTTC.

On this clonotype itself: Without the conserved terminal phenylalanine or tryptophan, this CDR3 likely stems from a read error. The gene calls are TRBV7-6 and TRBJ2-1; D call uncertain. Germline V gene sequence: CDR1 SGHVS, CDR2 FNYEAQ. Trimming stripped 1 base from V and 3 bases from J, with 4 bases between. CDR3 length: 13 residues. CDR3 coding DNA: TGTGCCAGCAGCTTAGGGTTCTACAATGAGCAGTTCCTC. Its translation: CASSLGFYNEQFL.

This clonotype has at least ten counts. This chain uses TRBV7-9 with TRBJ2-2, with 8 positions matching TRBD2. Germline CDR1 SEHNR, CDR2 FQNEAQ (reference sequence). There are 16 residues in the CDR3. The V gene end was trimmed by 5 bases and the J gene end by 5 bases; junction bases not matched to a gene: 10. This CDR3 reads CASSRPAGVGTGELFF. CDR3 nucleotide sequence: TGTGCCAGCAGCCGACCAGCGGGAGTGGGAACCGGGGAGCTGTTTTTT.

This clonotype was observed a handful of times. The chain combines TRBV20-1 with TRBJ2-3; 12 nucleotides align to TRBD2. Germline CDR1 reads DFQATT; CDR2 reads SNEGSKA (reference sequence). The junction had 4 bases not matched to a gene; V was cut back by 0 bases and J by 0 bases. This CDR3 has 17 residues. The CDR3 loop reads CSARETGTSGSTDTQYF. The CDR3 nucleotides read TGCAGTGCTAGAGAGACAGGGACTAGCGGGAGCACAGATACGCAGTATTTT.

The chain links TRBV3-1 to TRBJ1-2; the match to TRBD1 covers 12 bases. The CDR3 extends over 17 amino acids. J was trimmed by 2 bases and V by 3 bases; bases with no gene match: 7. CDR1 LGHDT and CDR2 YNNKEL come from the germline V gene (reference sequence). CDR3 sequence reads: CASSQRRGTGGNYGYTF. The CDR3 DNA reads as TGTGCCAGCAGCCAGCGGAGGGGGACAGGGGGCAACTATGGCTACACCTTC.

V and J are TRBV7-3 and TRBJ2-6; 9 nucleotides align to TRBD1. The CDR3 loop spans 18 amino acids. Per germline, CDR1 SGHTA and CDR2 FQGTGA. V gave up 0 bases and J gave up 4 bases; unmatched junction bases: 7. This CDR3 is CASSLTGDRGTGANVLTF. Here the CDR3 DNA reads TGTGCCAGCAGCTTAACGGGAGACAGGGGGACCGGGGCCAACGTCCTGACTTTC.

Many counts were recorded for this clonotype. The J gene is TRBJ2-6, the V gene TRBV6-1, with D unresolved. The V end lost 4 bases, the J end lost 0 bases, and 10 bases lay between the germline ends. The germline CDR1 and CDR2 sequences are MNHNS and SASEGT. This CDR3 region has 16 residues. The CDR3 loop reads CASSGVWNSGANVLTF. CDR3 sequence (DNA): TGTGCCAGCAGTGGGGTTTGGAACTCTGGGGCCAACGTCCTGACTTTC.

This clonotype was seen ten or more times. The chain joins TRBV12-3 or TRBV12-4 to TRBJ1-5; D not resolved. This CDR3 has 13 amino acids. V lost 7 bases, J lost 4 bases, and 11 bases lay in between. This CDR3 reads CASNLGPNQPQHF. The DNA of the CDR3 is TGTGCCAGCAACCTAGGCCCGAATCAGCCCCAGCATTTT.

This chain uses TRBV29-1 with TRBJ1-4, with D possibly matching TRBD1 (6 bases). Trimming removed 1 base at V and 8 bases at J, with 17 bases between. CDR3 size: 15 residues. Germline V gene data show CDR1 as SQVTM and CDR2 as ANQGSEA. CDR3 residues: CSVEVAGGPGEKLFF. In DNA form, the CDR3 reads TGCAGCGTTGAAGTAGCGGGGGGGCCGGGAGAAAAACTGTTTTTT. The variable domain in full, with the rest retrieved from reference TRBV29-1 and TRBJ1-4, is SAVISQKPSRDICQRGTSLTIQCQVDSQVTMMFWYRQQPGQSLTLIATANQGSEATYESGFVIDKFPISRPNLTFSTLTVSNMSPEDSSIYLCSVEVAGGPGEKLFFGSGTQLSVL.

This clonotype was counted between two and nine times. The gene calls are TRBV5-4 and TRBJ2-5; D may be TRBD2 (6 bases). The CDR3 loop spans 15 amino acids. CDR1 SGHNT and CDR2 YYREEE come from the germline V gene (reference sequence). The V end lost 3 bases, the J end lost 4 bases, and 16 bases lay between the germline ends. The CDR3 coding sequence is TGTGCCAGCAGCTCAATCTCCGCCGGGAGAGAGACCCAGTACTTC. Translating it yields CASSSISAGRETQYF.